Detailed here is one TCR beta chain. In its sample, this clone was seen a few times. The specificity of this receptor is unknown. Per-base qualities were not stored, and no clone one base away is much larger. This specimen comes from a study of cytomegalovirus exposure and HLA in healthy donors (dated by TCRdb to about 2017). Looking at the study overall: In an earlier analysis of 550 to 750 of the donors, approximately 300 Gb of sequence data and 100 million or so unique TCR beta sequences from about 190 million T cells were reported. About 300 gigabases of sequencing data and approximately 85 million unique TCR sequences were included in an early release covering 500 to 750 HLA-typed donors. Of the approximately 400 genotyped donors, 65% to 90% were placed in the genetic ancestry cluster associated with self-reported Caucasian donors. The aim of the study was to test whether cataloging public T cell receptors could identify signatures of past pathogen exposure. The study profiled the T cell repertoires of hundreds of subjects by immunosequencing and related them to cytomegalovirus serostatus. Besides the first cohort of under 700 subjects, a separate validation cohort made up of 120 different subjects was used. High-throughput TCR immunosequencing, statistical association of individual TCRs with disease status, and machine learning were combined to predict cytomegalovirus infection status. A later analysis re-examined previously published TCR beta repertoires from more than 550 donors and added high-resolution HLA genotyping to investigate patterns of TCR occurrence. In the later analysis, no new phenotypic data were used to find candidate immune exposures; instead, reliance was placed on TCR beta sequences and their occurrence across donors. An earlier analysis of approximately 630 of the donors applied high-throughput TCR beta sequencing to assess whether each TCR beta V gene segment acted as functional or pseudogenic. Donor age, sex, ethnicity and CMV serostatus were compiled together with the repertoire data. A later genetic analysis used genome-wide SNP genotypes for about 55% of the 666 donors, treating that subset as a discovery cohort. Every repertoire in the discovery cohort had been generated on one and the same sequencing platform. Class I and class II HLA loci were covered by the typing at four-digit resolution. Typing coverage differed by locus: A, B, C, DRB1 and DQB1 were typed in about 620-630 donors, DQA1 in 500 to 550, DPA1 in 606, and DPB1 in about 450. Four or five DR-DQ haplotypes were handled as single units for association and clustering because linkage in the cohort was strong. Across roughly 420 genotyped donors of the cohort, an average of about 250,000 unique TCR beta nucleotide sequences per donor were sequenced, and 15% to 20% of those sequences were non-productive.

Per the germline V gene, MGHRA is the CDR1 and YSYEKL is the CDR2. Including cysteine and phenylalanine, the CDR3 has 15 amino acids. CDR3 DNA only is kept here, 45 bases in frame from base 1. Trimming accounts for 4 bases at V and 5 bases at J, while the number of junction bases matched to no gene is 5. The cohort consisted of fewer than 700 healthy bone marrow donors. Cohort members were all nominally healthy when sampled, although unrecorded immune exposures were likely present. The donor was CMV seronegative and was included in the group of a few hundred seronegative cohort members. Each donor provided a peripheral blood sample, and peripheral blood mononuclear cells were used for TCR beta sequencing. The Qiagen DNeasy Blood Extraction Kit was used to extract genomic DNA from the blood cell samples. The library was prepared using the immunoSEQ multiplex PCR assay. For the multiplex PCR, a mixture combining 60 forward primers for TCR Vbeta segments and 13 reverse primers for TCR Jbeta segments was used. A multiplex PCR assay on genomic DNA amplified the CDR3 region of rearranged TCR beta genes. The amplified TCR beta libraries were sequenced on the Illumina HiSeq System as 87-base-pair reads. In the original analysis: A later analysis tallied about 77 million unique TCR beta chains across the 600 to 700 repertoires, and around 12 million of those chains were shared by two or more donors. To remove PCR and sequencing errors, raw reads were error-corrected and collapsed into unique sequences using a nearest-neighbor algorithm that merged closely related sequences. V, D and J gene segments were assigned by aligning CDR3 sequences to IMGT reference sequences. For a sequence to be retained, a match of at least six nucleotides to both a V gene segment and a J gene segment was required. A rearrangement counted as productive if the CDR3 had no stop codons and remained in frame with V and J, and every other rearrangement counted as non-productive. CDR3 was defined by IMGT convention, running from the second conserved V-encoded cysteine to the conserved J-encoded phenylalanine. The earlier analysis of about 500 of the donors excluded sequences that lacked an unambiguous match to a single V gene segment. An earlier analysis of 450 to 650 of the donors called V segments functional above 56.7% productive rearrangements and segregating when the between-donor standard deviation exceeded 5%. A statistical classification framework was built for diagnosing cytomegalovirus status from the catalog of TCR beta chain sequences. In a later analysis, TCR nucleotide sequences were compared against IMGT/GENE-DB human TR gene sequences so that V and J genes could be assigned. The TCRdist pipeline was used in a later analysis to assign CDR3 sequences and most-parsimonious VDJ recombination scenarios. In a later analysis, every TCR beta chain was defined by the combination of its CDR3 amino acid sequence and its V-gene family, and reads without a unique V-gene family were dropped. To address suspected cross-contamination and a sequencing artifact, a later analysis removed 550 to 750 highly shared, low-generation-probability nucleotide sequences. A later analysis calculated a clonal expansion index for each public chain from normalized within-repertoire ranks of inferred template counts. In a later analysis, generation probabilities were computed with a VDJ recombination model fitted to out-of-frame rearrangements, and the resulting probabilities were checked against IGoR. A later analysis scored TCR-TCR, TCR-HLA and TCR-CMV co-occurrence with hypergeometric tests, applying a repertoire-size bias correction to TCR pairs. False discovery rates were estimated in a later analysis by permuting HLA or CMV assignments 20 times. A later analysis grouped co-occurring TCRs with DBSCAN, adding TCRdist sequence similarity when clustering within HLA-allele-positive subsets. Repertoires with fewer than 30,000 or more than 120,000 public chains, plus five repertoires with anomalous nucleotide sharing, were excluded from co-occurrence clustering. The clones in this table, taken by TCRdb from immuneACCESS, are in-frame only. Not every clone is retained; where verified, under half of the shortfall comes from an unresolved V gene, and the cause of the rest is unknown. That table furnishes V, J and clone size, whereas the DNA furnished D and trimming. The sample has around 150,000 clones on record, roughly 80% of them singletons. The ten most abundant clones make up less than 5.5% of the sample.

Findings and caveats that apply to the study as a whole: A later genetic analysis reported fewer N-insertions in productive TCRs among donors in an Asian-associated ancestry cluster than the 666-donor mean. A later analysis found that HLA-associated TCR beta chains were more clonally expanded and had lower generation probabilities than equally common non-associated chains. Three of the identified cytomegalovirus-associated TCR beta chains were confirmed in vitro to be specific for cytomegalovirus antigens. In a later genetic analysis, a missense DCLRE1C variant was associated with V-gene and J-gene trimming of TCR beta chains, and the association was replicated in an independent cohort. Roughly uniform sequencing depth across donors was assumed in presence/absence analyses, although this assumption may not hold. In a later analysis, the rate of TCR association differed among HLA loci, with DRB1 alleles having the most associated TCRs and HLA-C alleles having the fewest. Across donors, most TCR sequences were observed very rarely, whereas some public TCRs were present in many individuals. At a false discovery rate of 0.05, a later analysis linked 16,000 or so TCR beta sequences to specific HLA alleles. The cohort was sequenced for TCR beta chains only, and without alpha or paired-chain data the features that could be detected were limited. Strong co-occurrence of HLA alleles, especially DR and DQ, made assigning TCR associations to individual alleles difficult. CMV serostatus was the only immune exposure information available for the cohort. The authors suggested that the approach could potentially be extended to other disease states and immunological phenotypes. Cytomegalovirus status was reported to be diagnosed by the classifier with high specificity and sensitivity in both the original and validation cohorts. A further reported finding was that TCR beta sequences accurately predicted the HLA-A and HLA-B alleles for most subjects in the first cohort. Linkage disequilibrium might explain the correlated functional status among segregating V segments, but an unknown experimental factor could not be excluded. A group of highly shared sequence variants was considered likely to be a technical artifact of the sequencing pipeline. The earlier analysis of 587 of the donors excluded some 15 rarely observed V segments, including chromosome 9 orphons, because counts were too low. Because some donors lacked HLA typing at each locus, the association tests relied only on the typed subset. In an earlier analysis of 587 of the donors, most TCR beta V segments appeared in productive rearrangements about 87% or about 30% of the time, broadly matching IMGT annotations. The 87-base-pair reads could not distinguish some IMGT-functional V segments, including TRBV6-2 and TRBV6-3, so those segments were excluded. The study listed 164 TCR beta chains as associated with cytomegalovirus. According to a later analysis, parvovirus B19, influenza, CMV and Epstein-Barr virus appeared linked to several top co-occurrence clusters. In a later analysis, most CMV-associated TCR beta chains were found to appear HLA-restricted, with HLA associations seemingly driven largely by CMV exposure.

The chain is encoded by TRBV4-1 joined to TRBJ2-3, and 11 junctional nucleotides match TRBD2. Sequencing input: PBMCs. This receptor was identified in a male donor in good health and CMV-seronegative. The CDR3 protein is CASSPRSGRGDTQYF. The sequence in DNA is TGCGCCAGCAGCCCCCGTAGCGGGAGGGGAGATACGCAGTATTTT.